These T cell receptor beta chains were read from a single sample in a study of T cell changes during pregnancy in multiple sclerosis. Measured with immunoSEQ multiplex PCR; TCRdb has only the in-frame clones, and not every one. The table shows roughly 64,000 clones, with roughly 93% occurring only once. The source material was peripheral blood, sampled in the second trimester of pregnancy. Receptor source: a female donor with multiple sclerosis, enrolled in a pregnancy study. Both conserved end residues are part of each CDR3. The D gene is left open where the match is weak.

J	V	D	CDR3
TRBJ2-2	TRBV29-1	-	CSVTGPGELFF
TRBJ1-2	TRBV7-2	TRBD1	CASDTGQGTGYTF
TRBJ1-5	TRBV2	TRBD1	CASSERQGDQPQHF
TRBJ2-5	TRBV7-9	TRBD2	CASSGPGTSGGETQYF
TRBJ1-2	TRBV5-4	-	CASSVGGDGYTF
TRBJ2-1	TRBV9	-	CASSVRGSMSSYNEQFF
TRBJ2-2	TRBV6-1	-	CASRPVQGGTGELFF
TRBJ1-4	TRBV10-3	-	CAISAGRREKLFF
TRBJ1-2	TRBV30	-	CAWSVIWGDGYTF
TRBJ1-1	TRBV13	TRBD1	CATGQGVGTEAFF
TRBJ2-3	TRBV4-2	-	CASSLTTYTDTQYF
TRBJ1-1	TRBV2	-	CASSVRGLDTEAFF
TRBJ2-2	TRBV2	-	CASSVWGARNTGELFF
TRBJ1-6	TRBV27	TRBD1	CASSTRQGRSSYNSPLHF
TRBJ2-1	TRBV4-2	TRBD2	CASSQITPGLARNEQFF
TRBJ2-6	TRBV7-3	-	CASSLVVRSSGANVLTF
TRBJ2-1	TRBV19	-	CASSPPGSYEQFF
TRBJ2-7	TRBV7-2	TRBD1	CASSPGQDYSYEQYF
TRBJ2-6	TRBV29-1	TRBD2	CSVGGGSGANVLTF
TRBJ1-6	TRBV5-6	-	CASSFSAHSDSPLHF
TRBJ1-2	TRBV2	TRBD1	CASSTGAGTGYTF
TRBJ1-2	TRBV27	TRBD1	CASSPDDRGPSFYGYTF
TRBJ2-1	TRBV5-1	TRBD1	CASTTGQGYRNEQFF